This T cell receptor beta chain was sequenced during a study of a mutant IDH1 vaccine in newly diagnosed glioma (dated by TCRdb to 2020 to 2022). The study in broad terms: Of the 32 patients who were treated, approximately 60% were male and roughly 38% were female, and the mean age was around 43 years. For exploratory analyses, about 25 treated patients had longitudinal TCRB deep sequencing done wherever samples were available. Prior to enrollment, standard therapy consisting of radiotherapy alone, temozolomide alone, or radiochemotherapy with temozolomide had been administered to patients, with the combination being received by most patients. Peripheral blood samples were drawn at six visits, namely V03 (baseline), V05, V07, V10, V12 and V13. Broader findings and caveats from the paper: PBMC samples for TCRB deep sequencing were selected based on availability. Across multiple MHC alleles, vaccine-induced immune responses were seen in 90% to 95% of patients. Pseudoprogression seemed to be unrelated to changes in the top peripheral T cell clonotypes found by TCRB sequencing. It was noted by the authors that analyses of patient blood samples could not be reproduced owing to sample limitations.

The sample's time point label, in plain terms: baseline, week 1 (first vaccination visit). Interpreted using the paper, the treatment or condition label stands for: pre-vaccination baseline after standard-of-care therapy. Donors had newly diagnosed WHO grade 3 or 4 IDH1-mutant astrocytomas with loss of nuclear ATRX. The samples were drawn from NOA16, a multicentre, single-arm, open-label phase I trial in Germany that tested a mutant IDH1 peptide vaccine in humans for the first time. Visit V03 blood draws served as the baseline sample for immunogenicity testing. Genomic DNA for TCRB sequencing was isolated from EDTA blood with the DNeasy Blood and Tissue Kit. Receptor libraries were prepared by the immunoSEQ multiplex PCR assay. The hsTCRB Kit was used according to the manufacturer's protocol to amplify rearranged TCR beta chain sequences. An Illumina MiSeq was used to sequence the TCRB libraries. In the authors' own workflow: Demultiplexing, trimming and gene mapping were performed with the kit vendor's proprietary platform. TCRdb holds this immuneACCESS table with in-frame rearrangements only. Some clones are missing; in checked studies, unresolved V genes explain under half, and the rest has no known cause. That table gives V, J and clone size, and the DNA gave D and trimming. The sample table holds 65,000 to 70,000 clones, of which approximately 82% were seen once. The top ten constitute around 4.5% of the sample.

Per the germline V gene, SGDLS is the CDR1 and YYNGEE is the CDR2. Cut back by 1 base and 5 bases, the V and J ends lie 6 bases apart. From cysteine to phenylalanine, the CDR3 is 12 amino acids long. Solely the CDR3 DNA is kept, with 36 bases framed from the first base. Regarding this clone: Its cognate antigen has yet to be identified. Base qualities are not provided; no much larger clone lies one nucleotide away.

The source is a young woman with glioma. Some clones in this sample may be carry-over from other donors' samples. The rearrangement joined TRBV9 to TRBJ2-5; too little of a D gene remains to name it. This specimen consisted of peripheral blood mononuclear cells (PBMCs), obtained from a glioma patient treated with radiotherapy, temozolomide or both. The nucleotide sequence is given as TGTGCCAGCAGCGTATCCGGCGAGACCCAGTACTTC. It encodes CASSVSGETQYF. The full variable domain, with segments outside the CDR3 supplied by the reference TRBV9 and TRBJ2-5 proteins, appears as DSGVTQTPKHLITATGQRVTLRCSPRSGDLSVYWYQQSLDQGLQFLIQYYNGEERAKGNILERFSAQQFPDLHSELNLSSLELGDSALYFCASSVSGETQYFGPGTRLLVL.